These T cell receptor beta chains were read from a single sample in a study of T-cell memory formation after mild COVID-19. TCRdb re-derived calls from the 5' RACE reads in MiXCR, one entry per CDR3 protein. Of 140,000 to 150,000 distinct CDR3 sequences in the sample, about 6.1% were seen once. What was sequenced was PBMCs or a T cell subset sorted from them (not recorded which). The receptors originated from an adult woman who had mild COVID-19 (a few samples of this study predate the infection). Cell type and time point are not known. The CDR3 runs from the conserved cysteine through the conserved F or W. Each record gives: V gene, J gene, CDR3 length, D gene, clone size, CDR3 DNA, CDR3 protein. D genes are given only for firm matches. A row's size may be missing; if present it is once, few, many or a size class.

v_gene: TRBV5-6; j_gene: TRBJ2-7; len: 18; d_gene: NA; abundance: NA; CDR3nt: TGTGCCAGCTTGCAGGACAGGGGGGGACTAGCGTGTACCTACGAGCAGTACTTC; CDR3aa: CASLQDRGGLACTYEQYF
v_gene: TRBV5-1; j_gene: TRBJ2-1; len: 14; d_gene: TRBD2; abundance: many; CDR3nt: TGCGCCAGCAGCGGCGGACTAGCGGAAGTGGAAAAGTTCTTC; CDR3aa: CASSGGLAEVEKFF
v_gene: TRBV12-3/TRBV12-4; j_gene: TRBJ2-5; len: 14; d_gene: TRBD1; abundance: few; CDR3nt: TGTGCCAGCAGTTTTGCCAGGGGGCGAGAGACCCAGTACTTC; CDR3aa: CASSFARGRETQYF
v_gene: TRBV20-1; j_gene: TRBJ2-3; len: 14; d_gene: TRBD2; abundance: many; CDR3nt: TGCAGTGCTAGAGGCCTAGCGGGGGGGCGAACGCAGTATTTT; CDR3aa: CSARGLAGGRTQYF
v_gene: TRBV4-3; j_gene: TRBJ2-5; len: 17; d_gene: TRBD2; abundance: NA; CDR3nt: TGCGCCAGCAGCCAAGATCTAGCGGCCACGGGACAAGAGACCCAGTACTTC; CDR3aa: CASSQDLAATGQETQYF
v_gene: TRBV2; j_gene: TRBJ1-1; len: 15; d_gene: NA; abundance: NA; CDR3nt: TGTGCCAGCAGGGCCCAGGGAGTTTTGAACACTGAAGCTTTCTTT; CDR3aa: CASRAQGVLNTEAFF
v_gene: TRBV3-1; j_gene: TRBJ2-2; len: 16; d_gene: TRBD2; abundance: few; CDR3nt: TGTGCCAGCAGCCAAGGTAGCGGGAGTCTGACCGGGGAGCTGTTTTTT; CDR3aa: CASSQGSGSLTGELFF
v_gene: TRBV7-7; j_gene: TRBJ2-1; len: 15; d_gene: NA; abundance: many; CDR3nt: TGTGCTAGCAGCACCGGGACCGGATACGGGCGTGAGCAGTTCTTC; CDR3aa: CASSTGTGYGREQFF
v_gene: TRBV4-3; j_gene: TRBJ1-2; len: 17; d_gene: NA; abundance: NA; CDR3nt: TGCGCCAGCAGCCAAGAAGGGACACCAGCATTAAACTATGGCTACACCTTC; CDR3aa: CASSQEGTPALNYGYTF
v_gene: TRBV6-5; j_gene: TRBJ2-7; len: 11; d_gene: NA; abundance: NA; CDR3nt: TGTGCCAGCAGGAGCTCCTACGAGCAGTACTTC; CDR3aa: CASRSSYEQYF
v_gene: TRBV20-1; j_gene: TRBJ2-3; len: 14; d_gene: TRBD2; abundance: few; CDR3nt: TGCAGTGCTATCCGGGGGGGCGGGGCAGATACGCAGTATTTT; CDR3aa: CSAIRGGGADTQYF
v_gene: TRBV6-2/TRBV6-3; j_gene: TRBJ2-2; len: 14; d_gene: NA; abundance: many; CDR3nt: TGTGCCAGCATCCGGGACATACAAACCGGGGAGCTGTTTTTT; CDR3aa: CASIRDIQTGELFF
v_gene: TRBV7-3; j_gene: TRBJ2-5; len: 13; d_gene: NA; abundance: many; CDR3nt: TGTGCCAGCAGCTTCGGTATGCGAGAGACCCAGTACTTC; CDR3aa: CASSFGMRETQYF
v_gene: TRBV4-2; j_gene: TRBJ2-7; len: 17; d_gene: TRBD2; abundance: few; CDR3nt: TGTGCCAGCAGCCACGGACTAGCGGGAGCAAGGTCCTACGAGCAGTACTTC; CDR3aa: CASSHGLAGARSYEQYF
v_gene: TRBV19; j_gene: TRBJ2-7; len: 13; d_gene: TRBD1; abundance: few; CDR3nt: TGTGCCAGTAGTAGGGACAGTATCTTCGAGCAGTACTTC; CDR3aa: CASSRDSIFEQYF
v_gene: TRBV2; j_gene: TRBJ1-5; len: 15; d_gene: TRBD1; abundance: NA; CDR3nt: TGTGCCAGCAGTGTGGACAGGGGAAGCAATCAGCCCCAGCATTTT; CDR3aa: CASSVDRGSNQPQHF
v_gene: TRBV14; j_gene: TRBJ2-7; len: 15; d_gene: NA; abundance: NA; CDR3nt: TGTGCCAGCAGCCCCCCTGGGGCAGGGGCCTACGAGCAGTACTTC; CDR3aa: CASSPPGAGAYEQYF
v_gene: TRBV4-3; j_gene: TRBJ1-5; len: 13; d_gene: NA; abundance: few; CDR3nt: TGCGCCAGCAGCCAAGATTCGGGTCAGCCCCAGCATTTT; CDR3aa: CASSQDSGQPQHF
v_gene: TRBV27; j_gene: TRBJ2-1; len: 15; d_gene: NA; abundance: few; CDR3nt: TGTGCCAGCAGACCGGCCCCCCCGCGGGACAATGAGCAGTTCTTC; CDR3aa: CASRPAPPRDNEQFF
v_gene: TRBV29-1; j_gene: TRBJ2-1; len: 11; d_gene: NA; abundance: once; CDR3nt: TGCAGCGCTGTCGGAAGGGGATCCCAGTTCTTC; CDR3aa: CSAVGRGSQFF
v_gene: TRBV30; j_gene: TRBJ2-5; len: 15; d_gene: TRBD2; abundance: many; CDR3nt: TGTGCCTGGAGTGCGCGGGGGTGGTACCAAGAGACCCAGTACTTC; CDR3aa: CAWSARGWYQETQYF
v_gene: TRBV12-3/TRBV12-4; j_gene: TRBJ2-1; len: 16; d_gene: TRBD2; abundance: few; CDR3nt: TGTGCCAGCAGTCCTCTAGCGGGAGGGCCGTACAATGAGCAGTTCTTC; CDR3aa: CASSPLAGGPYNEQFF
v_gene: TRBV20-1; j_gene: TRBJ2-7; len: 11; d_gene: NA; abundance: many; CDR3nt: TGCAGTGCTAGAGTAGTTGGCGAGCAGTACTTC; CDR3aa: CSARVVGEQYF
v_gene: TRBV7-8; j_gene: TRBJ1-5; len: 15; d_gene: NA; abundance: NA; CDR3nt: TGTGCCAGCAGCTTTAGTACAGGGAGCAATCAGCCCCAGCATTTT; CDR3aa: CASSFSTGSNQPQHF
v_gene: TRBV5-6; j_gene: TRBJ2-1; len: 13; d_gene: NA; abundance: few; CDR3nt: TGTGCCAGCAGCACGCGACTAGGGAGTGAGCAGTTCTTC; CDR3aa: CASSTRLGSEQFF
v_gene: TRBV20-1; j_gene: TRBJ1-2; len: 16; d_gene: NA; abundance: NA; CDR3nt: TGCAGTGCTAGAGATCAAAGTGCAGGGAGGGGCCTTGGCTACACCTTC; CDR3aa: CSARDQSAGRGLGYTF
v_gene: TRBV19; j_gene: TRBJ2-5; len: 15; d_gene: NA; abundance: many; CDR3nt: TGTGCCAGTAAAGATGGAGGAGGGATCCAAGAGACCCAGTACTTC; CDR3aa: CASKDGGGIQETQYF
v_gene: TRBV6-5; j_gene: TRBJ2-7; len: 14; d_gene: NA; abundance: NA; CDR3nt: TGTGCCAGCAGAAGACAGGGAGGCCCCTACGAGCAGTACTTC; CDR3aa: CASRRQGGPYEQYF
v_gene: TRBV6-5; j_gene: TRBJ2-7; len: 11; d_gene: TRBD2; abundance: many; CDR3nt: TGTGCCAGCAGTCCCGGGGGGGAGCAGTACTTC; CDR3aa: CASSPGGEQYF
v_gene: TRBV5-1; j_gene: TRBJ1-1; len: 14; d_gene: NA; abundance: NA; CDR3nt: TGCGCCAGCAGCTTGGTGGGGGCGAAACTGACGGCTTTCTTT; CDR3aa: CASSLVGAKLTAFF
v_gene: TRBV7-2; j_gene: TRBJ2-5; len: 14; d_gene: TRBD2; abundance: NA; CDR3nt: TGTGCCAGCAGCCGGGGGGGATCGGAAGGGGCCCAGTACTTC; CDR3aa: CASSRGGSEGAQYF
v_gene: TRBV7-9; j_gene: TRBJ2-5; len: 17; d_gene: TRBD1; abundance: few; CDR3nt: TGTGCCAGCAGCTTAGGAGGGGGCTACAGGCGCCAAGAGACCCAGTACTTC; CDR3aa: CASSLGGGYRRQETQYF
v_gene: TRBV6-2/TRBV6-3; j_gene: TRBJ2-7; len: 12; d_gene: NA; abundance: many; CDR3nt: TGTGCCAGCACTACGGGCTTCTACGAGCAGTACTTC; CDR3aa: CASTTGFYEQYF
v_gene: TRBV12-3/TRBV12-4; j_gene: TRBJ1-5; len: 13; d_gene: NA; abundance: many; CDR3nt: TGTGCCAGCAGCCCAAGCATGGGACAGCCCCAGCATTTT; CDR3aa: CASSPSMGQPQHF
v_gene: TRBV27; j_gene: TRBJ1-4; len: 12; d_gene: TRBD1; abundance: many; CDR3nt: TGTGCCAGCAGTGACAGGGTCGAAAAACTGTTTTTT; CDR3aa: CASSDRVEKLFF
v_gene: TRBV12-3/TRBV12-4; j_gene: TRBJ2-7; len: 13; d_gene: NA; abundance: many; CDR3nt: TGTGCCAGCAGTCCTACCGAGGCCACCGAGCAGTACTTC; CDR3aa: CASSPTEATEQYF
v_gene: TRBV24-1; j_gene: TRBJ1-1; len: 13; d_gene: TRBD1; abundance: NA; CDR3nt: TGTGCCACCATCGGACAGGGGAACACTGAAGCTTTCTTT; CDR3aa: CATIGQGNTEAFF
v_gene: TRBV29-1; j_gene: TRBJ1-1; len: 16; d_gene: TRBD1; abundance: NA; CDR3nt: TGCAGCGCCTCCCTCAGCTACAGGGGCCGGAACACTGAAGCTTTCTTT; CDR3aa: CSASLSYRGRNTEAFF
v_gene: TRBV11-2; j_gene: TRBJ1-2; len: 15; d_gene: TRBD1; abundance: few; CDR3nt: TGTGCCAGCAGCCGGGGGACAGTCATTAACTATGGCTACACCTTC; CDR3aa: CASSRGTVINYGYTF
v_gene: TRBV7-8; j_gene: TRBJ1-1; len: 15; d_gene: NA; abundance: many; CDR3nt: TGTGCCAGCAGGTCCTCCGGGGCTTTGAACACTGAAGCTTTCTTT; CDR3aa: CASRSSGALNTEAFF
v_gene: TRBV12-3/TRBV12-4; j_gene: TRBJ1-1; len: 14; d_gene: TRBD1; abundance: few; CDR3nt: TGTGCCAGCAGCTTTGCGACAGGGGGCAATGAAGCTTTCTTT; CDR3aa: CASSFATGGNEAFF
v_gene: TRBV18; j_gene: TRBJ2-7; len: 14; d_gene: TRBD1; abundance: many; CDR3nt: TGTGCCAGCTCCCGGGGACAGCTTACCTACGAGCAGTACTTC; CDR3aa: CASSRGQLTYEQYF
v_gene: TRBV4-3; j_gene: TRBJ2-5; len: 14; d_gene: TRBD2; abundance: NA; CDR3nt: TGCCCCGGGACTAGCGGGAGTTGGGGAGAGACCCAGTACTTC; CDR3aa: CPGTSGSWGETQYF
v_gene: TRBV7-6; j_gene: TRBJ1-3; len: 15; d_gene: NA; abundance: NA; CDR3nt: TGTGCCAGCAGCTCCTCGCTAGTCTCAGGAAACACCATATATTTT; CDR3aa: CASSSSLVSGNTIYF
v_gene: TRBV7-2; j_gene: TRBJ2-3; len: 15; d_gene: TRBD2; abundance: NA; CDR3nt: TGTGCCAGCGGCCTGAGAGCGGGGGCAGCTGATACGCAGTATTTT; CDR3aa: CASGLRAGAADTQYF
v_gene: TRBV21-1; j_gene: TRBJ2-1; len: 13; d_gene: NA; abundance: few; CDR3nt: TGTGCCAGCAGGCGACAGGGGAGCAATGAGCAGTTCTTC; CDR3aa: CASRRQGSNEQFF
v_gene: TRBV12-3/TRBV12-4; j_gene: TRBJ1-4; len: 14; d_gene: TRBD1; abundance: few; CDR3nt: TGTGCCAGCAGCCCGAACGGACAGGGAGAAAAACTGTTTTTT; CDR3aa: CASSPNGQGEKLFF
v_gene: TRBV7-2; j_gene: TRBJ2-7; len: 15; d_gene: TRBD2; abundance: many; CDR3nt: TGTGCCAGCAGCCCCCGGGGGACTAAAACCTACGAGCAGTACTTC; CDR3aa: CASSPRGTKTYEQYF
v_gene: TRBV3-1; j_gene: TRBJ1-1; len: 14; d_gene: NA; abundance: few; CDR3nt: TGTGCCAGCAGCCAGTCGGATATGAACACTGAAGCTTTCTTT; CDR3aa: CASSQSDMNTEAFF
v_gene: TRBV29-1; j_gene: TRBJ2-3; len: 13; d_gene: TRBD1; abundance: NA; CDR3nt: TGCAGCGGGCGGGACAGGGAACCAGATACGCAGTATTTT; CDR3aa: CSGRDREPDTQYF
v_gene: TRBV9; j_gene: TRBJ2-3; len: 15; d_gene: TRBD2; abundance: many; CDR3nt: TGTGCCAGCAGCGTACTAGCGGTCCTGACAGATACGCAGTATTTT; CDR3aa: CASSVLAVLTDTQYF
v_gene: TRBV24-1; j_gene: TRBJ2-1; len: 16; d_gene: NA; abundance: NA; CDR3nt: TGTGCCACCAGTGAGGCCATAGTAAACTCCTACAATGAGCAGTTCTTC; CDR3aa: CATSEAIVNSYNEQFF
v_gene: TRBV5-1; j_gene: TRBJ1-2; len: 13; d_gene: NA; abundance: many; CDR3nt: TGCGCCAGCAGCTTGGTTGGGGATTATGGCTACACCTTC; CDR3aa: CASSLVGDYGYTF
v_gene: TRBV15; j_gene: TRBJ1-2; len: 15; d_gene: NA; abundance: many; CDR3nt: TGTGCCACCAGCAGAGATGTCGGGGGTCTCTATGGCTACACCTTC; CDR3aa: CATSRDVGGLYGYTF
v_gene: TRBV5-1; j_gene: TRBJ2-5; len: 18; d_gene: NA; abundance: NA; CDR3nt: TGCGCCAGCAGCTATACAGGGAGCAGCTACGATATCCAAGAGACCCAGTACTTC; CDR3aa: CASSYTGSSYDIQETQYF